This entry lists 6 T cell receptor beta chains sequenced from one sample in a study of T cells in tumors and immune-related adverse events. The table came from immunoSEQ multiplex PCR; TCRdb's copy has only in-frame clones and leaves some out. The sample lists about 22,000 clones, 75% to 95% seen once, with 1.3% to 1.5% in the top ten. The source was lymph node tissue, collected from a patient treated with anti-PD-1 therapy. These receptors came from a female donor with metastatic renal cell carcinoma.

The V call is TRBV19, the J call TRBJ1-4, with 9 bases fitting TRBD1. This CDR3 has 13 residues. The V gene's germline CDR1 is LNHDA and CDR2 SQIVND (reference sequence). V dropped 9 bases and J dropped 4; count of bases not matched to a gene: 3. This chain's CDR3 is CARGQGINEKLFF. In nucleotides, the CDR3 is TGTGCCAGGGGACAGGGAATTAATGAAAAACTGTTTTTT.

The V call is TRBV7-8, the J call TRBJ2-7; TRBD2 matches 11 bases. V was clipped by 1 base and J by 1 base; unmatched bases: 9. The germline gives CDR1 SGHVS, CDR2 FQNEAQ. There are 18 residues in the CDR3. Here the CDR3 reads CASSLVILAGGHSYEQYF. The DNA of the CDR3 is TGTGCCAGCAGCTTAGTTATCCTAGCGGGAGGTCATTCCTACGAGCAGTACTTC.

The chain couples TRBV5-8 to TRBJ1-5, with 7 bases matching TRBD1. CDR3 length equals 15 residues. J was trimmed by 5 bases and V by 0 bases; bases with no gene match: 5. Looked up from germline, CDR1 is SGHTS and CDR2 is YDEGEE. CDR3 residues: CASSLDRDSYQPQHF. Written as DNA, the CDR3 is TGTGCCAGCAGCTTGGATAGGGACAGCTATCAGCCCCAGCATTTT.

The CDR3 bases are TGTGCCAGCAGCTGGTCCGGGACAGTAATGAACACTGAAGCTTTCTTT. Protein: CASSWSGTVMNTEAFF. The chain recombines TRBV7-9 with TRBJ1-1; 7 nucleotides agree with TRBD1. This CDR3 has 16 amino acids. The V segment lost 4 bases and the J segment 0 bases; nucleotides outside the gene matches: 8. The germline V gene has CDR1 SEHNR and CDR2 FQNEAQ (reference sequence).

The CDR3 protein is CASSPPAPGEQFF. CDR3 nucleotides: TGTGCCAGCTCACCACCGGCCCCGGGTGAGCAGTTCTTC. The chain employs TRBV18 and TRBJ2-1; D unresolved. Trimming stripped 0 bases from V and 9 bases from J, with 9 bases between. CDR1 KGHSH and CDR2 LQKENI come from the germline V gene. This CDR3 has 13 amino acids. The complete variable domain, with remaining parts taken from reference TRBV18 and TRBJ2-1, reads NAGVMQNPRHLVRRRGQEARLRCSPMKGHSHVYWYRQLPEEGLKFMVYLQKENIIDESGMPKERFSAEFPKEGPSILRIQQVVRGDSAAYFCASSPPAPGEQFFGPGTRLTVL.

The chain is built from TRBV4-2 and TRBJ1-1, with D unclear. Germline V gene sequence: CDR1 LGHNA, CDR2 YNFKEQ. V was trimmed by 4 bases and J by 1 base, leaving 10 bases between them. The length of the CDR3 is 14 residues. CDR3 sequence (DNA): TGTGCCAGCAGCCGAGAAGCAACGAACACTGAAGCTTTCTTT. Its translation: CASSREATNTEAFF.